This TCR beta chain comes out of a study of tumor and adjacent non-tumor tissue in lung cancer. No cell sorting was done before RNA was extracted from the tissue. For this clonotype: What it binds is not known. The junction departs from germline at one end; a sequencing error may be responsible.

This CDR3 spans 15 amino acids. CDR1 is SQVTM, CDR2 ANQGSEA, per germline. A modified ARM-PCR protocol with three rounds of nested PCR amplified TCRbeta. TCRdb reanalysed the multiplex PCR reads using MiXCR and keeps one entry per CDR3 protein. The table records about 80,000 distinct CDR3 sequences, 72% of them present only once. The study, taken as a whole, reports: Top 100 clones took a larger repertoire share in normal lung.

This sequence originates from a woman aged 35 to 49 with non-small cell lung cancer. Sample: lung tumor tissue. The rearrangement uses TRBV29-1 and TRBJ1-1; tentatively, D is TRBD1 (6 bases). The CDR3 is CSAGELRTERTETFF. DNA for the CDR3: TGCAGCGCCGGAGAGCTCCGGACAGAGAGAACTGAAACTTTCTTT.